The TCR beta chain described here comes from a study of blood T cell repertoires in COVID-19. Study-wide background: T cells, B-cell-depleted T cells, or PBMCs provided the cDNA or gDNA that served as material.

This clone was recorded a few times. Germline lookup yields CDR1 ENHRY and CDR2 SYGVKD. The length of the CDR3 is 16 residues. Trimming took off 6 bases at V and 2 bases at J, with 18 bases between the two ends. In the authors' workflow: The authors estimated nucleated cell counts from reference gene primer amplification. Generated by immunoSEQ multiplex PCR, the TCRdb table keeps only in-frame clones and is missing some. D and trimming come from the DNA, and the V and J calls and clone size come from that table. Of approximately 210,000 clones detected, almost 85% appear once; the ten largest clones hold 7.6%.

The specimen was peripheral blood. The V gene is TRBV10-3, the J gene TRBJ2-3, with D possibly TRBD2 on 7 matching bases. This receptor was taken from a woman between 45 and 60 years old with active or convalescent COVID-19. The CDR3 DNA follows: TGTGCCATCAGGGGGGGGCAGGGAATATACACAGATACGCAGTATTTT. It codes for CAIRGGQGIYTDTQYF.